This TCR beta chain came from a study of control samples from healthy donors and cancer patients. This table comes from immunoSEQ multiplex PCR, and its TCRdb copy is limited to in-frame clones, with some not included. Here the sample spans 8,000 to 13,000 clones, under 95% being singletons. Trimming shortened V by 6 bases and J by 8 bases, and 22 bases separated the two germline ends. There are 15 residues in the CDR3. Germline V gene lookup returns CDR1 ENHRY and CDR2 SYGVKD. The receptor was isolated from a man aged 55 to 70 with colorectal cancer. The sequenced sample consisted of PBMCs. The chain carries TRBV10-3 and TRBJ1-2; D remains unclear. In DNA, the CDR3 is TGTGCCATCAGGGGTATTATTTCCAACCTGGGGGGCTACACCTTC. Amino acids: CAIRGIISNLGGYTF.